This paragraph covers one T cell receptor (beta chain) sequence. The data were produced by immunoSEQ multiplex PCR, yet TCRdb's version contains in-frame clones alone and is incomplete. The table records fewer than 200,000 clones, 80% of them present only once. Unmatched junction bases numbered 9, after V lost 4 bases and J lost 2 bases. From germline, CDR1 is MGHDK and CDR2 SYGVNS. The CDR3 runs to 16 residues. This entry belongs to a study of blood T cell repertoires in COVID-19. The chain couples TRBV25-1 to TRBJ2-3; TRBD2 agrees at 7 bases. The sequencing input was peripheral blood. The source of this sequence is a man in his fifties or sixties with acute or convalescent COVID-19. The CDR3 spells CASSVGTTTVTDTQYF. The CDR3 bases are TGTGCCAGCAGTGTAGGGACTACAACTGTCACAGATACGCAGTATTTT.